What follows are 11 T cell receptor beta chains derived from one specimen sequenced in a study of T cell repertoires in cytomegalovirus infection. TCRdb analysed the reads with MiXCR anew, one entry per CDR3 protein. The data contain approximately 500,000 distinct CDR3 sequences, 30% to 40% of them seen just once; the ten biggest clones take up roughly a sixth. These TCRs are of unknown antigen specificity. Sequenced material: cultured PBMCs, taken from culture after CMV antigen stimulation. All receptors come from a human donor in good health (CMV status not recorded). Some clones in this sample may be carry-over from other donors' samples.

Comments on this clonotype: Possible read error: a much larger clone is one base away. The chain carries TRBV7-2 and TRBJ2-5, with unresolved D. The CDR3 is 13 amino acids. The germline V gene has CDR1 SGHTA and CDR2 FQGNSA. CDR3 bases: TGTGCCAGCAGCTTCCCGGGCCAAGAGGCCCAGTACTTC. Translated, it gives CASSFPGQEAQYF.

The V and J genes are TRBV10-3 and TRBJ2-1; D call uncertain. Trimming left V 4 bases short and J 7 bases short, with 11 bases between. Germline V gene data show CDR1 as ENHRY and CDR2 as SYGVKD. There are 13 residues in the CDR3. This CDR3 reads CAISVWKDNEQFF. Here the CDR3 DNA reads TGTGCCATCAGTGTGTGGAAGGATAATGAGCAGTTCTTC.

The chain uses TRBV11-2 and TRBJ2-7; D unclear. The V gene lost 1 base and the J gene lost 3 bases, with 10 bases spanning the gap. The CDR3 covers 14 residues. Per the germline V gene, CDR1 is SGHAT and CDR2 is FQNNGV. The CDR3 DNA follows: TGTGCCAGCAGCTTAGGCGTCGGGTTCTACGAGCAGTACGTC. Its translation is CASSLGVGFYEQYV.

The rearrangement uses TRBV5-1 and TRBJ2-3; 7 nucleotides align to TRBD2. V shed 0 bases, J shed 4 bases, and the junction held 17 bases outside the gene matches. Germline values: CDR1 SGHRS, CDR2 YFSETQ. The CDR3 sequence is 19 residues long. The DNA of the CDR3 is TGCGCCAGCAGCTTGGACCAGGGTGGAGCTAGCGGACCCCCAGATACGCAGTATTTT. Its translation is CASSLDQGGASGPPDTQYF.

The J gene is TRBJ1-5, the V gene TRBV19, with 7 positions matching TRBD1. Germline values: CDR1 LNHDA, CDR2 SQIVND (reference sequence). The CDR3 totals 15 residues. V was clipped by 6 bases and J by 4 bases; unmatched bases: 9. The chain's CDR3 is CASRIDRVRNQPQHF. The CDR3 region has the DNA TGTGCCAGTAGAATCGACAGGGTAAGAAATCAGCCCCAGCATTTT.

This clonotype has only one observation. This sequence joins TRBV5-1 and TRBJ1-5; TRBD1 agrees at 11 bases. CDR1 SGHRS and CDR2 YFSETQ come from the germline V gene. This CDR3 has 16 residues. The junction had 7 bases not matched to a gene; V was cut back by 4 bases and J by 4 bases. DNA for the CDR3: TGCGCCAGCAGCACCGGGACAGGGGGTAATAATCAGCCCCAGCATTTT. Translating gives CASSTGTGGNNQPQHF.

The CDR3, as DNA: TGTGCCAGCAGCAGTGTTGTCGAGCAGTACTTC. The encoded protein is CASSSVVEQYF. The chain has TRBV7-9 and TRBJ2-7; D not certain. Trimming pared 5 bases from V and 6 bases from J, leaving 8 bases between. There are 11 residues in the CDR3. The germline V gene has CDR1 SEHNR and CDR2 FQNEAQ (reference sequence).

The J gene is TRBJ2-1, the V gene TRBV6-2 or TRBV6-3, with 14 nucleotides matching TRBD2. The germline V gene encodes CDR1 MNHEY and CDR2 SVGEGT. V lost 5 bases, J lost 6 bases, and 15 bases stayed unmatched. The CDR3 is 19 amino acids. CDR3 residues: CASSGPGLAGVFLLNEQFF. DNA for the CDR3: TGTGCCAGCAGTGGGCCGGGACTAGCGGGAGTCTTTCTACTCAATGAGCAGTTCTTC.

Only a few counts were recorded for this clonotype. The genes are TRBV15 and TRBJ1-5, with 12 positions matching TRBD1. CDR3 length equals 19 residues. Germline-derived CDR1 and CDR2 are LNHNV and YYDKDF (reference sequence). The trim removed 5 bases at V and 0 bases at J, leaving 11 bases unmatched. The CDR3 nucleotides are TGTGCCACCAGCGCAACCGGGACAGGGGGCGTCTTTAGCAATCAGCCCCAGCATTTT. Its protein product is CATSATGTGGVFSNQPQHF. Combining the CDR3 with reference TRBV15 and TRBJ1-5 gives the whole variable domain DAMVIQNPRYQVTQFGKPVTLSCSQTLNHNVMYWYQQKSSQAPKLLFHYYDKDFNNEADTPDNFQSRRPNTSFCFLDIRSPGLGDTAMYLCATSATGTGGVFSNQPQHFGDGTRLSIL.

The rearrangement uses TRBV6-2 or TRBV6-3 and TRBJ1-2; D not resolved. CDR1 is MNHEY and CDR2 is SVGEGT in the germline V gene. The CDR3 loop spans 14 amino acids. The V end lost 7 bases, the J end lost 4 bases, and 16 bases lay between the germline ends. CDR3 residues: CASTQHGIGYGYTF. CDR3 in DNA: TGTGCCAGCACCCAACATGGGATCGGCTATGGCTACACCTTC.

A few counts support this clonotype. The gene calls are TRBV4-3 and TRBJ1-1; D remains ambiguous. CDR3 length: 14 amino acids. Per germline, CDR1 LGHNA and CDR2 YSLEER. V was shortened by 0 bases and J by 6 bases, with 11 bases between the two germline ends. The CDR3 here is CASSQDGPGAEAFF. CDR3 sequence (DNA): TGCGCCAGCAGCCAAGATGGGCCTGGGGCTGAAGCTTTCTTT.